This TCR beta chain was captured in a study of T cells in Graves' hyperthyroidism and ophthalmopathy. Broader study findings: A 13 V-J model separated ophthalmopathy from stable hyperthyroidism. Most clonotypes that expanded in the thyroid above 0.001 also showed up in blood.

This clonotype was seen more than once but under ten times. The antigen is undetermined. V dropped 5 bases and J dropped 5 bases, with 9 bases sitting between them. CDR1 is MGHRA and CDR2 is YSYEKL in the germline V gene. CDR3 length: 13 amino acids. There were TCR beta CDR3 regions amplified from RNA transcripts. With the HTBI primer set, the TCR CDR3 went through a first round of RT-PCR. TCRdb analysed the multiplex PCR reads with MiXCR anew, one entry per CDR3 protein. Among 550,000 to 800,000 distinct CDR3 sequences listed, roughly 15% were seen once. Each diagnosis drew on symptoms, thyroxine, TRAb, thyroid ultrasound and orbital computed tomography findings. Over 8 ml fresh peripheral blood yielded the PBMCs.

V is TRBV4-1 and J is TRBJ2-2, with D unclear. Sequences were obtained from blood. The source of this sequence is a man younger than 30 with Graves' hyperthyroidism. In DNA, the CDR3 is TGCGCCAGCAGCACACTAATGACCGGGGAGCTGTTTTTT. Its translation: CASSTLMTGELFF.